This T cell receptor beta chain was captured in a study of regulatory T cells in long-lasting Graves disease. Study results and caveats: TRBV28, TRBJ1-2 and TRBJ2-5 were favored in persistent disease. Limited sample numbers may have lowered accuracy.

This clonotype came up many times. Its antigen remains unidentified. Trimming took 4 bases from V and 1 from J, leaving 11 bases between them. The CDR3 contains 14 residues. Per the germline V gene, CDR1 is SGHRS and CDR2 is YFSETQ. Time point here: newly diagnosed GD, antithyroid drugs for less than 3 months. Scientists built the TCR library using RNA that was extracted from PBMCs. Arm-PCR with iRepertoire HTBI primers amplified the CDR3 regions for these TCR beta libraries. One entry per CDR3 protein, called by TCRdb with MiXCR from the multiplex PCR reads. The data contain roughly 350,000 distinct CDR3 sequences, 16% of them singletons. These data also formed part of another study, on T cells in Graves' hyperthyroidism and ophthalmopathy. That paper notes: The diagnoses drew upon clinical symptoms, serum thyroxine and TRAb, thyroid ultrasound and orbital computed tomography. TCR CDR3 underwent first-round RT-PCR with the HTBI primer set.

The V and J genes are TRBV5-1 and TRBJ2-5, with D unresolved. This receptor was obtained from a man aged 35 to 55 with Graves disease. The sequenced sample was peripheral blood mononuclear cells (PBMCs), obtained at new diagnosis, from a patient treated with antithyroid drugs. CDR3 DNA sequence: TGCGCCAGCAGCAGAGACAAGGCCCAAGAGACCCAGTACTTC. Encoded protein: CASSRDKAQETQYF.